Shown below are 13 T cell receptor beta chains from a single sample sequenced in a study of T cell clonality in common variable immunodeficiency. Profiled with immunoSEQ multiplex PCR; TCRdb holds only in-frame clones, not every one. The data show 45,000 to 60,000 clones, with none appearing a single time. The sequencing sample was made of peripheral blood mononuclear cells. Receptor source: a person between 18 and 75 years old in good health.

This clone has a count of ten or more. The sequence runs out 3 residues before the end of the CDR3; the remainder is reconstructed from the germline J gene. This rearrangement joins TRBV5-6 to TRBJ2-7; 7 nucleotides align to TRBD1. Germline CDR1 is SGHDT and CDR2 is YYEEEE. This CDR3 comprises 13 residues. V dropped 5 bases and J dropped 0; count of bases not matched to a gene: 2. The CDR3 DNA, read in part, is TGTGCCAGCAGAGGGGACAGCTCCTACGAG. It specifies CASRGDSSYE. The whole CDR3 is CASRGDSSYEQYF.

This clone was counted at least ten times. Read sequence stops 3 residues before the CDR3 end, and the germline J gene provides the missing end. The chain couples TRBV2 to TRBJ2-1; the match to TRBD1 covers 12 bases. This CDR3 is built from 15 residues. From germline, CDR1 is SNHLY and CDR2 FYNNEI. J gave up 4 bases and V 6 bases, and 4 bases lay outside the gene matches. Incomplete CDR3 DNA: TGTGCCAGCAGGGGGGACAGGGGGCTTTACAATGAG. Encoded protein: CASRGDRGLYNE. The CDR3, in full, reads CASRGDRGLYNEQFF.

This clone was detected ten times or more. Read coverage stops 3 residues before the CDR3 terminus; the germline J gene supplies the remainder. Different DNA sequences within this sample yield the same CDR3. V usage is TRBV20-1 and J usage is TRBJ2-3, with 10 bases matching TRBD1. Germline CDR1 is DFQATT and CDR2 is SNEGSKA (reference sequence). V shed 1 base and J 3 bases; nucleotides not matched to a gene: 1. This CDR3 has 14 amino acids. CDR3 region: CSARGGQGTDTQYF. Incomplete CDR3 DNA: TGCAGTGCTAGAGGGGGACAGGGGACAGATACG.

This clone was counted at least ten times. The CDR3 goes on 3 residues after the read ends, and that part is filled in from the germline J gene. The rearrangement uses TRBV29-1 and TRBJ2-3; D is unclear. CDR1 SQVTM and CDR2 ANQGSEA come from the germline V gene. V was cut by 3 bases and J by 6 bases, with 10 bases left in between. CDR3 length equals 12 residues. The CDR3 spells CSVDQPRDTQYF. The CDR3 DNA, read in part, is TGCAGCGTTGACCAACCCCGGGATACG.

To note about this clone: The junction departs from germline at one end; a sequencing error may be responsible. With the read ending 3 residues before the CDR3 end, the germline J gene is used to fill in that end. The same CDR3 can be traced to other DNA sequences in this sample. This rearrangement joins TRBV19 to TRBJ1-3; D is perhaps TRBD1 (6 bases). The germline V gene has CDR1 LNHDA and CDR2 SQIVND (reference sequence). This CDR3 spans 15 amino acids. The part of the CDR3 DNA that was read is TGTGCCAGTAGTATGAACAGGGAACCTGGAAACACT. Translated: CASSMNREPGNT. The full CDR3 sequence reads CASSMNREPGNTIYF.

This clone was detected ten times or more. The CDR3 end is not reached by the read, which stops 3 residues before it; the germline J gene fills it in. The chain has TRBV20-1 and TRBJ1-4; 10 nucleotides agree with TRBD1. CDR1 is DFQATT, CDR2 SNEGSKA, per germline (reference sequence). The length of the CDR3 is 12 residues. The CDR3 is CSAGQGNSPLFF. The covered CDR3 bases are TGCAGCGCGGGACAGGGGAATTCACCA.

The sample holds a few counts of this clone. The read falls 3 residues short of the CDR3 end, and the missing part is taken from the germline J gene. This rearrangement joins TRBV29-1 to TRBJ2-1, with 11 bases lining up with TRBD2. Germline assignment: CDR1 SQVTM and CDR2 ANQGSEA. V dropped 4 bases and J dropped 7; count of bases not matched to a gene: 9. This CDR3 has 15 amino acids. The chain's CDR3 is CSVVASGGRGNEQFF. CDR3 bases read: TGCAGCGTTGTAGCTAGCGGGGGGCGCGGGAATGAG.

This clone was seen repeatedly, ten times or more. Read sequence stops 3 residues before the CDR3 end, and the germline J gene provides the missing end. This chain connects TRBV6-2 or TRBV6-3 to TRBJ2-7; tentatively, D is TRBD1 (6 bases). Germline-derived CDR1 and CDR2 are MNHEY and SVGEGT. This CDR3 has 14 amino acids. The germline V and J ends were trimmed by 7 bases and 2 bases, with 15 bases remaining between them. Partial CDR3 DNA: TGTGCCAGCATGAACAGGGATTCCCCCTACGAG. Translation: CASMNRDSPYE. The entire CDR3 protein reads CASMNRDSPYEQYF.

This clone was counted between two and nine times. Coverage ceases 3 residues before the CDR3 finishes, and the germline J gene fills in the end. This chain joins TRBV7-9 and TRBJ2-3; TRBD2 matches 7 bases. CDR1 and CDR2 (germline): SEHNR, FQNEAQ (reference sequence). The CDR3 runs 15 residues. Partial CDR3 DNA: TGTGCCAGCAGCTTACCAGCGGGGTCGCAAGAGACG. Protein product: CASSLPAGSQET. From start to end, the CDR3 is CASSLPAGSQETQYF. The complete variable domain, with remaining parts taken from reference TRBV7-9 and TRBJ2-3, reads DTGVSQNPRHKITKRGQNVTFRCDPISEHNRLYWYRQTLGQGPEFLTYFQNEAQLEKSRLLSDRFSAERPKGSFSTLEIQRTEQGDSAMYLCASSLPAGSQETQYFGPGTRLTVL.

This clone was seen a few times. Partial CDR3 DNA: TGTGCCAGCAGACGGGGACAGGGCCCTGGAAACACC. Protein: CASRRGQGPGNT. The entire CDR3 protein is CASRRGQGPGNTIYF. The chain links TRBV2 to TRBJ1-3, with 9 nucleotides matching TRBD1. The read halts 3 residues ahead of the CDR3 end, with the missing end drawn from the germline J gene. The germline gives CDR1 SNHLY, CDR2 FYNNEI. The CDR3 totals 15 residues. V gave up 6 bases and J gave up 2 bases; unmatched junction bases: 5.

This clone was picked up many times. The CDR3 end is not reached by the read, which stops 3 residues before it; the germline J gene fills it in. The rearrangement uses TRBV6-2 or TRBV6-3 and TRBJ2-5, with D tentatively TRBD2 (6 bases). Germline V gene sequence: CDR1 MNHEY, CDR2 SVGEGT. Trimming pared 0 bases from V and 0 bases from J, leaving 14 bases between. This CDR3 has 17 amino acids. The part of the CDR3 DNA that was read is TGTGCCAGCAGTTACTCGACTCGGCTAGCGAACCAAGAGACC. This encodes CASSYSTRLANQET. The full-length CDR3 reads as CASSYSTRLANQETQYF.

There are many counts of this clone. The read comes to an end 3 residues before the CDR3 does, leaving the germline J gene to fill in the end. The genes are TRBV7-9 and TRBJ1-2; D is perhaps TRBD1 (5 bases). In germline, CDR1 is SEHNR, CDR2 FQNEAQ (reference sequence). The CDR3 is made up of 15 amino acids. Trimming took off 0 bases at V and 0 bases at J, with 8 bases between the two ends. The CDR3 sequence: CASSLAGAPNYGYTF. The CDR3 bases that were read are TGTGCCAGCAGCTTAGCAGGGGCACCTAACTATGGC. Full variable domain (missing parts from reference TRBV7-9 and TRBJ1-2): DTGVSQNPRHKITKRGQNVTFRCDPISEHNRLYWYRQTLGQGPEFLTYFQNEAQLEKSRLLSDRFSAERPKGSFSTLEIQRTEQGDSAMYLCASSLAGAPNYGYTFGSGTRLTVV.

This clone was recorded at least ten times. Coverage ceases 3 residues before the CDR3 finishes, and the germline J gene fills in the end. V and J are TRBV13 and TRBJ2-4, with 7 bases matching TRBD1. Unmatched junction bases numbered 11, after V lost 5 bases and J lost 4 bases. Germline CDR1 PRHDT, CDR2 FYEKMQ (reference sequence). The length of the CDR3 is 16 residues. CDR3 bases read: TGTGCCAGCAGCCCCCCTTCCGGGACAGCGAAAAACATT. Residues: CASSPPSGTAKNI. The whole CDR3 sequence is CASSPPSGTAKNIQYF.